Listed here is a single TCR beta chain. Its antigen has not been determined. The record has no base qualities; no much larger clone is one base away. TCRbeta repertoires were sequenced from genomic DNA with the immunoSEQ hsTCRB assay version 4 in survey mode. Genomic DNA was diluted to around 10 ng/uL, and up to 1 ug per sample was used for TCRbeta sequencing. The paper's data handling went like this. Analysis of the TCRbeta data was done in ImmunoSeq Analyzer 3.0, and diversity was computed on productive nucleotide rearrangements. Using the Immunarch R package, the improved Chao index served to estimate lower-bound TCR diversity and the Gini coefficient served to estimate clonality. Nucleotide rearrangements that differed but encoded the same CDR3beta amino acid sequence were counted as separate clonotypes. TCRbeta sequences significantly enriched in antigen-responding cells relative to anti-CD3/anti-CD28-activated cells were identified by differential abundance analysis. Using predicted peptide-MHC specificity as the basis, GLIPH2 grouped TCRs into clusters, both for each participant individually and for the merged data sets that combined participants. The table was pulled from immuneACCESS by TCRdb, which kept in-frame rearrangements only. Such tables lose some clones; where checked, under half of the loss comes from unresolved V genes, and the rest has no known cause. V and J calls and clone size are copied from that table; D and trimming were computed from the DNA. This sample comprises 35,000 to 55,000 clones, around 89% of them detected only once. The ten biggest clones cover approximately 1% of the sample.

Reading the label with the study, this specimen's treatment or condition is: suppressive antiretroviral therapy. As a nonspecific positive control representing the CD4+ T cell repertoire, cells were stimulated with anti-CD3/anti-CD28 magnetic beads. Responding CD4+ T cells were sorted by upregulation of both CD40 ligand and CD69. Participants were HIV-1-infected adults who started suppressive ART during chronic infection. For at least 4 years, participants had undetectable plasma HIV-1 RNA, below 50 copies/mL. To be included, a participant needed positive CMV serology and a CD4+ T cell count above 400 cells/uL. Before stimulation, PBMCs were isolated using density centrifugation and then depleted of CD8+ T cells. Stimulation of CD8-depleted PBMCs was carried out for 15 to 20 hours with anti-CD28/CD49d costimulation, CD40-blocking antibody and enfuvirtide, to prevent new infections. Cell sorting was performed on a Beckman Coulter MoFlo Legacy or XDP sorter, and dead cells were excluded with propidium iodide. The QIAamp DNA Mini Kit was used for genomic DNA extraction from samples above one million cells, and the Quick-DNA Microprep Kit was used otherwise.

The data were obtained in a study of persistence of HIV-infected CD4 T cells (dated by TCRdb to about 2020). Notes on the research overall: The median time participants had been on suppressive ART was eight to nine years. Apart from a couple of participants who underwent leukapheresis at a single time point, peripheral blood samples of up to roughly 180 mL were collected from participants at multiple time points. Anti-CD3/anti-CD28 stimulation activated a higher proportion of cells, with a lower memory fraction, than antigen stimulation. CMV- and HIV-1 Gag-responding CD4+ T cells were isolated from ART-treated individuals so that antigen-driven clonal expansion of HIV-1-infected cells could be examined. The clonality of all cells in each sorted population was measured by TCRbeta sequencing, and the clonality of infected cells was measured by proviral sequencing. In the cross-participant TCR cluster analysis, 8 participants were included for CMV and roughly seven participants were included for Gag. Overall study outcomes, separate from this receptor: TCRbeta richness in CMV- and Gag-responding cells was significantly lower than in anti-CD3/anti-CD28-responding cells; CMV-responding cells had higher oligoclonality than CD3/CD28-stimulated and Gag-responding cells. The study involved few individuals and tested only a limited range of antigens. Bulk TCR analyses could not be limited to the rare CMV-responding cells that actually contained HIV-1 proviruses. Within the same sorted populations, TCR oligoclonality correlated with proviral oligoclonality. Antigen-responding cells were enriched for degenerate expanded CDR3beta sequences, which suggests convergent selection of CD4+ responses to CMV and Gag.

The clonotype comes from an adult man with HIV who was CMV-seropositive. The sequences come from CD4+ T cells sorted from PBMCs after approximately 18-hour stimulation, collected from a patient who received antiretroviral therapy. The cell subset or site label, as the study defines it: CD40L+CD69+ CD4 T cells responding to anti-CD3/anti-CD28 beads, representing the overall repertoire.

CDR3 reads: CASSEAGYTF. The bases are TGTGCCAGCAGTGAGGCTGGCTACACCTTC. The receptor chain draws on TRBV2 and TRBJ1-2, with the D gene not clear enough to name. From cysteine to phenylalanine, the CDR3 is 10 amino acids long. This entry keeps only the CDR3 DNA: 30 bases, framed from base 1. The trim is 3 bases for V and 7 bases for J, with a gap of 3 bases between the germline ends. Sequences SNHLY (CDR1) and FYNNEI (CDR2) are obtained from the germline V gene.